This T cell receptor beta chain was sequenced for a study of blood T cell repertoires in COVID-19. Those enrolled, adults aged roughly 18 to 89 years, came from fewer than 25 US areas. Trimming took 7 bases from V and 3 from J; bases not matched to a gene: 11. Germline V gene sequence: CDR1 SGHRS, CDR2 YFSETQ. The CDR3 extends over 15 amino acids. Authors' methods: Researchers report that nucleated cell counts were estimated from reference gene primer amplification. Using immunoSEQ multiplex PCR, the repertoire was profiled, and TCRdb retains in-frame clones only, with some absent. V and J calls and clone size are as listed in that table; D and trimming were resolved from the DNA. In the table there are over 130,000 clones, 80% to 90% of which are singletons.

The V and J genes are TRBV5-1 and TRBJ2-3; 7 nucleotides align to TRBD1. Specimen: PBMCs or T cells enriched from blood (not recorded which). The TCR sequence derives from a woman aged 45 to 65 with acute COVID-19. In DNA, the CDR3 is TGCGCCAGCTCCATTTACAGGGGTGAAACAGATACGCAGTATTTT. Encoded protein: CASSIYRGETDTQYF.